Presented here are 6 T cell receptor beta chains from one specimen sequenced in a study of blood T cell repertoires in COVID-19. Clones were sequenced by immunoSEQ multiplex PCR, and TCRdb holds only the in-frame ones, with some missing. The sample lists tens of thousands of clones; approximately 85% were seen once. Sequenced material: peripheral blood. The origin of the receptors is a man at least 80 years old with acute or convalescent COVID-19.

CDR3 DNA: TGTGCCACCAGTGACCCAATGGGGCAGGGCAATCAGCCCCAGCATTTT. Its protein product is CATSDPMGQGNQPQHF. The V gene is TRBV24-1, the J gene TRBJ1-5; weak D call: TRBD1 (5 bases). V was shortened by 4 bases and J by 2 bases, with 14 bases between the two germline ends. Germline lookup yields CDR1 KGHDR and CDR2 SFDVKD. There are 16 residues in the CDR3.

The chain employs TRBV29-1 and TRBJ1-4, with a weak D call TRBD1 (5 bases). The V and J ends lost 3 bases and 4 bases respectively, with 12 bases between them. The CDR3 has 14 amino acids. Germline lookup yields CDR1 SQVTM and CDR2 ANQGSEA. CDR3 region: CSVDGRDSNEKLFF. The CDR3 DNA reads TGCAGCGTTGACGGCCGAGACAGTAATGAAAAACTGTTTTTT.

The chain uses TRBV5-6 and TRBJ1-1, with D possibly matching TRBD1 (5 bases). V was clipped by 6 bases and J by 6 bases, with 12 bases between them. This CDR3 has 12 residues. Per the germline V gene, CDR1 is SGHDT and CDR2 is YYEEEE. CDR3 sequence (DNA): TGTGCCAGCAACTTCAGGGCGTCTGAAGCTTTCTTT. Protein product: CASNFRASEAFF.

V and J are TRBV5-1 and TRBJ2-3, with 13 positions matching TRBD2. Trimming took 4 bases from V and 1 from J; bases not matched to a gene: 3. The germline gives CDR1 SGHRS, CDR2 YFSETQ. This CDR3 is built from 16 residues. The DNA for the CDR3 is TGCGCCAGCAGCGGACTAGCGGGGGCCGGCACAGATACGCAGTATTTT. Its translation is CASSGLAGAGTDTQYF.

The chain is built from TRBV24-1 and TRBJ1-2; D is uncertain. This CDR3 is built from 14 residues. CDR1 KGHDR and CDR2 SFDVKD come from the germline V gene. V was cut by 8 bases and J by 7 bases, with 19 bases left in between. The CDR3 here is CATNPGFEMGGYTF. The CDR3 bases are TGTGCCACCAATCCAGGCTTCGAAATGGGTGGCTACACCTTC.

Details on this clone: The same CDR3 is also encoded by other DNA sequences in this sample. The chain has TRBV7-8 and TRBJ1-1; 8 positions agree with TRBD1. Germline trimming cut 5 bases from V and 6 bases from J; bases unmatched to any gene: 8. This CDR3 spans 14 amino acids. The germline V gene encodes CDR1 SGHVS and CDR2 FQNEAQ. CDR3 bases: TGTGCCAGCAGCCTACGGACAGGGCGGGCTGAAGCTTTCTTT. Its protein is CASSLRTGRAEAFF.